The T cell receptor beta chain under discussion was sequenced for a study of T cells after yellow fever vaccination. Study details: Researchers used SMART-Seq v4 Ultra Low Input to prepare fractions that had low cell numbers. General observations from the study: Subsequent booster samples again held most clones from primary vaccination (96% CD4, over 80% CD8). FACS-sorted repertoires might harbor abundant contaminating clonotypes from the bulk population.

CDR1 and CDR2 (germline): SGHTA, FQGNSA. V was shortened by 5 bases and J by 5 bases, with 15 bases between the two germline ends. The CDR3 runs to 14 residues. This clonotype was recorded a few times. Its target is unknown. 5'RACE template switching produced TCR cDNA carrying a universal primer site and UMIs. A single record per CDR3 protein comes from TCRdb applying MiXCR to the 5' RACE reads. The sample lists around 340,000 distinct CDR3 sequences; 8.7% were seen once. The sequence was obtained from a man aged 18 to 35 who received the YFV17D yellow fever vaccine. The sample here was PBMCs, taken on the day of the first yellow fever vaccination. This rearrangement joins TRBV7-2 to TRBJ2-5; a weak D match, TRBD2 (6 bases). In nucleotides, the CDR3 is TGTGCCAGCAGCGCAGGACTGGCGGGGGAGACCCAGTACTTC. It encodes CASSAGLAGETQYF.